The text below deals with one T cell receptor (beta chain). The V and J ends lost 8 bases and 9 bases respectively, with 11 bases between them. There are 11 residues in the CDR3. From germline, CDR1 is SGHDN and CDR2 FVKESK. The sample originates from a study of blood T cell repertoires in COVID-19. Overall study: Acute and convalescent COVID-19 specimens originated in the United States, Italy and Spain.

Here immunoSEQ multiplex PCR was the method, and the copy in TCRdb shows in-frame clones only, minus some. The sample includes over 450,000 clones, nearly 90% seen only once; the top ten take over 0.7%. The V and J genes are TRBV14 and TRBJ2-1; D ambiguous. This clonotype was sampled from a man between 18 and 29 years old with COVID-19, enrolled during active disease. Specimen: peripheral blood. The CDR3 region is CASGHSGEQFF. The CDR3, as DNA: TGTGCCAGCGGTCATAGTGGTGAGCAGTTCTTC.